The T cell receptor (beta chain) described here comes from a study of blood T cell repertoires in COVID-19. Study-level background: T cells, B-cell-depleted T cells, or PBMCs provided the cDNA or gDNA that served as material.

This clone turned up a few times. The table came from immunoSEQ multiplex PCR; TCRdb's copy has only in-frame clones and leaves some out. The sample has about 120,000 clones; 83% are singletons. Trimming removed 3 bases from V and 3 bases from J; junction bases left unmatched: 2. This CDR3 has 14 residues. Germline CDR1 LNHNV, CDR2 YYDKDF (reference sequence). The sequence was obtained from a man in his thirties or forties with acute or convalescent COVID-19. The sequenced sample consisted of peripheral blood. The V call is TRBV15, the J call TRBJ2-1; TRBD1 agrees at 7 bases. The CDR3 sequence: CATSSGQDYNEQFF. For the CDR3, the DNA is TGTGCCACCAGCAGCGGACAGGACTACAATGAGCAGTTCTTC.